The sequence of this T cell receptor beta chain was determined in a study of blood T cell repertoires in COVID-19. Study at large: From T cells, B-cell-depleted T cells, or PBMCs came the material, which was cDNA or gDNA.

Germline V lookup: CDR1 MDHEN, CDR2 SYDVKM. The CDR3 extends over 14 amino acids. After removal of 2 bases from V and 2 bases from J, the junction contained 3 bases not matched to a gene. Sequenced by immunoSEQ multiplex PCR; TCRdb stores in-frame clones only, minus some. Of approximately 290,000 clones in the sample, over 85% are singletons; the top ten hold around 10%. The chain recombines TRBV28 with TRBJ2-7; 7 nucleotides match TRBD1. The sequenced sample was peripheral blood. The origin of this receptor is a woman aged 25 to 39 with COVID-19, enrolled during active disease. CDR3 in amino acids: CASSLGDSTYEQYF. Written as DNA, the CDR3 is TGTGCCAGCAGTTTAGGGGACAGCACCTACGAGCAGTACTTC.